Listed below are T cell receptor beta chains from one sample, sequenced in a study of T cells after yellow fever vaccination. TCRdb reanalysed the 5' RACE reads using MiXCR and keeps one entry per CDR3 protein. The data hold more than 300,000 distinct CDR3 sequences, with roughly a tenth observed a single time. The input for sequencing was CD4+ T cells sorted from PBMCs, taken 45 days after the yellow fever booster vaccination. Receptors originate from a man between 18 and 35 years old who received the YFV17D yellow fever vaccine. Each CDR3 is given with its conserved first and last residue.

v_gene,j_gene,CDR3aa
TRBV9,TRBJ2-3,CASSAFRGRGTDTQYF
TRBV20-1,TRBJ1-6,CSARGYNSPLHF
TRBV7-3,TRBJ2-3,CASSLLGRDTQYF
TRBV9,TRBJ2-7,CASSTGPFYEQYF
TRBV7-8,TRBJ1-2,CASSLGGDSGYTF
TRBV11-2,TRBJ1-2,CASTHDRGVYGYTF
TRBV7-9,TRBJ1-4,CASSHDRGAIPPQFHF
TRBV12-3/TRBV12-4,TRBJ1-1,CASRAETNTEAFF
TRBV15,TRBJ2-2,CATSRPLGTGELFF
TRBV20-1,TRBJ2-5,CSARDQETQYF
TRBV10-1,TRBJ1-2,CASSESIGPLSPYGYTF
TRBV2,TRBJ2-2,CASSSLAGGPANTGELFF
TRBV7-2,TRBJ2-4,CASSLGGLGIQYF
TRBV7-6,TRBJ2-3,CASSLASGLATDTQYF
TRBV4-3,TRBJ1-1,CASSQEGDREMSAFF
TRBV7-3,TRBJ2-3,CASSLLGTSGVDTQYF
TRBV9,TRBJ1-3,CASSVEPGTGDFGNTIYF
TRBV19,TRBJ1-5,CATTDRLNQPQHF
TRBV7-2,TRBJ1-5,CASSTQGVSNQPQHF
TRBV7-2,TRBJ1-1,CASSLVQGWSEAFF
TRBV2,TRBJ2-3,CASSEVESSTDTQYF
TRBV19,TRBJ1-2,CASSMIGDSTNYGYTF
TRBV12-3/TRBV12-4,TRBJ1-2,CASRVPPVGGYTF
TRBV7-8,TRBJ2-1,CASSSSPGTSGGAGNEQFF
TRBV5-1,TRBJ2-5,CASSLAGVRETQYF
TRBV29-1,TRBJ2-3,CSVGTSTDTQYF
TRBV20-1,TRBJ1-5,CSAPGLGQPQHF
TRBV18,TRBJ2-4,CASSPEPGDIQYF
TRBV7-9,TRBJ1-4,CASSEGRGIKLFF
TRBV7-2,TRBJ2-7,CASSFPGHYEQYF
TRBV4-1,TRBJ1-5,CASSRPGASQPQHF
TRBV20-1,TRBJ2-1,CSAATGGGYNEQFF
TRBV7-3,TRBJ2-6,CASSLGAGGSGANVLTF
TRBV29-1,TRBJ2-1,CSVVYGGGAYNEQFF
TRBV11-2,TRBJ2-3,CASSPPGGANTQYF
TRBV7-3,TRBJ2-2,CASSPSAGGGTGELFF
TRBV20-1,TRBJ2-1,CSARDRRRGFGYNEQFF
TRBV19,TRBJ2-1,CASRWGARFDEQFF
TRBV12-3/TRBV12-4,TRBJ1-5,CASSFSGGQPQHF
TRBV5-6,TRBJ2-3,CASSLLGQAITDTQYF
TRBV7-2,TRBJ2-3,CASSLNYGTDTQYF
TRBV5-1,TRBJ2-4,CASSLEAGGTNIQYF
TRBV12-3/TRBV12-4,TRBJ2-3,CASSLLGQGADTQYF
TRBV6-6,TRBJ1-2,CASSPGTGTYGYTF
TRBV28,TRBJ2-4,CASKGGQGNIQYF
TRBV9,TRBJ1-3,CASSVGTGVSGNTIYF
TRBV5-1,TRBJ1-6,CASSMGQAGSPLHF
TRBV5-4,TRBJ2-1,CASSLRGSGGADEQFF
TRBV6-1,TRBJ1-2,CASSEIWEGAAGYTF
TRBV7-2,TRBJ2-5,CASSPRLAGRPQETQYF
TRBV9,TRBJ1-1,CASSVGTGTEAFF
TRBV20-1,TRBJ2-5,CSARALAGFTETQYF
TRBV11-2,TRBJ1-1,CASSFHDRGITEAFF
TRBV30,TRBJ2-5,CAWSLRGAETQYF
TRBV5-1,TRBJ2-1,CASSLDALYNEQFF
TRBV6-2/TRBV6-3,TRBJ2-3,CASSYEGTGSSDTQYF
TRBV5-1,TRBJ1-1,CASSPLGQNTEAFF
TRBV9,TRBJ2-5,CASSVESRPETQYF
TRBV20-1,TRBJ2-5,CSATKRTSSETQYF